These 11 T cell receptor beta chains originate from one sample sequenced in a study of massively parallel sequencing of T cell beta chains. TCRdb fed the 5' RACE reads into MiXCR, producing one record per CDR3 protein. The sample records under 5,000 distinct CDR3 sequences, around 40% being singletons. Input material: commercial RNA from peripheral blood pooled from many donors. These receptors were collected from a pool of human donors in good health; the sample was commercial RNA pooled from many donors.

This chain joins TRBV5-1 and TRBJ2-5; the D gene could be TRBD1 or TRBD2 (5 bases each). The CDR3 length is 15 residues. V shed 0 bases and J shed 7 bases, with 16 bases lying between them. Germline CDR1 reads SGHRS; CDR2 reads YFSETQ. CDR3 amino acids: CASSLAGTRDRTQYF. The CDR3 region has the DNA TGCGCCAGCAGCTTGGCCGGGACCCGCGACCGGACCCAGTACTTC.

The chain carries TRBV12-1 and TRBJ1-5. TRBV12-1 is flagged as a pseudogene. The CDR3 is 15 residues long. The CDR3 reads CASSYGRAGNQPQHF. The CDR3, as DNA: TGTGCCAGCAGCTACGGCAGGGCAGGCAATCAGCCCCAGCATTTT.

This clonotype was observed a few times. The chain combines TRBV10-3 with TRBJ1-3; D is uncertain. The CDR3 totals 15 residues. CDR1 is ENHRY, CDR2 SYGVKD, per germline. V was clipped by 0 bases and J by 4 bases, with 10 bases between them. The chain's CDR3 is CAISESPILGNTIYF. The DNA for the CDR3 is TGTGCCATCAGTGAGTCTCCGATCCTGGGAAACACCATATATTTT.

The chain joins TRBV6-2 or TRBV6-3 to TRBJ1-6; unclear D gene. From germline, CDR1 is MNHEY and CDR2 SVGEGT. The CDR3 has 14 amino acids. V shed 2 bases and J shed 8 bases, with 10 bases lying between them. CDR3: CASSYRQYDSPLHF. CDR3 sequence (DNA): TGTGCCAGCAGTTACCGGCAGTATGATTCACCCCTCCACTTT.

CDR3 in amino acids: CSAREDSNQPQHF. The CDR3 DNA sequence: TGCAGTGCTAGAGAAGACAGCAATCAGCCCCAGCATTTT. The V gene is TRBV20-1, the J gene TRBJ1-5; D is uncertain. The CDR3 totals 13 residues. Germline-derived CDR1 and CDR2 are DFQATT and SNEGSKA (reference sequence). The V end was cut by 0 bases, the J end by 1 base, with 4 bases between.

This clonotype was recorded once. The chain is built from TRBV5-4 and TRBJ2-5; D gene ambiguous. The V gene's germline CDR1 is SGHNT and CDR2 YYREEE (reference sequence). CDR3 length: 15 residues. V was pared by 0 bases and J by 0 bases, with 9 bases between. DNA for the CDR3: TGTGCCAGCAGCTTGGGTCCTCTTTACCAAGAGACCCAGTACTTC. Translating it yields CASSLGPLYQETQYF.

This clonotype was observed a single time. The rearrangement uses TRBV10-2 and TRBJ2-5; unclear D gene. There are 11 residues in the CDR3. Germline-derived CDR1 and CDR2 are WSHSY and SAAADI. V lost 6 bases to trimming and J lost 5 bases, with 7 bases between them. In nucleotides, the CDR3 is TGCGCCAGCAGCTTGTCGGAGACCCAGTACTTC. Translating it yields CASSLSETQYF.

The chain joins TRBV5-4 to TRBJ1-5; D unresolved. This CDR3 spans 14 amino acids. V was shortened by 0 bases and J by 2 bases, with 6 bases between the two germline ends. Germline lookup yields CDR1 SGHNT and CDR2 YYREEE (reference sequence). The CDR3 loop reads CASSLEFGNQPQHF. DNA for the CDR3: TGTGCCAGCAGCTTGGAATTCGGCAATCAGCCCCAGCATTTT.

V usage is TRBV20-1 and J usage is TRBJ1-4, with D perhaps matching TRBD1 (5 bases). The V end lost 7 bases, the J end lost 6 bases, and 15 bases lay between the germline ends. Looked up from germline, CDR1 is DFQATT and CDR2 is SNEGSKA (reference sequence). This CDR3 spans 13 amino acids. CDR3 amino acids: CSGVGRGYEKLFF. As DNA, the CDR3 is TGCAGTGGGGTGGGACGGGGATATGAAAAACTGTTTTTT.

Worth noting for this clonotype: The germline gene is not matched at one end of the junction; a read error may be the cause. The V and J genes are TRBV4-1 and TRBJ1-1; D ambiguous. CDR1 is MGHRA, CDR2 YSYEKL, per germline. The CDR3 has 14 amino acids. The CDR3 spells CASSQESGNTKAFF. The CDR3 DNA sequence: TGCGCCAGCAGCCAAGAATCCGGGAACACTAAAGCTTTCTTT.

The V and J genes are TRBV20-1 and TRBJ1-1; D is perhaps TRBD1 (6 bases). Germline V gives CDR1 DFQATT, CDR2 SNEGSKA (reference sequence). This CDR3 is 15 amino acids long. With 0 bases removed from V and 1 base from J, the gap between germline ends came to 12 bases. The CDR3 region is CSARDSARGNTEAFF. The CDR3 bases are TGCAGTGCTAGAGATTCTGCCAGGGGGAACACTGAAGCTTTCTTT.